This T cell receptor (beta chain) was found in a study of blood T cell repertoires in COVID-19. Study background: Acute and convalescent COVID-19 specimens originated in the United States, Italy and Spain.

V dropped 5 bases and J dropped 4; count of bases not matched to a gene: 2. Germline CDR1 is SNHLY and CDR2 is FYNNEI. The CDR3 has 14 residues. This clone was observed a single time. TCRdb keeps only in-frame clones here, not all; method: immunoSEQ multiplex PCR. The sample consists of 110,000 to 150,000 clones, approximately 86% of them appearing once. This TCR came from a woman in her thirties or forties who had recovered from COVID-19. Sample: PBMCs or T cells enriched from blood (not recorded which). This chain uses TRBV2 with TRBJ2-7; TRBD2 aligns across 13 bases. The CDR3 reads CASSTTSGRYEQYF. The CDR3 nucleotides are TGTGCCAGCAGTACGACTAGCGGGAGGTACGAGCAGTACTTC.